This T cell receptor beta chain was sequenced during a study of monozygotic twins with inflammatory bowel disease. TCRdb processed the 5' RACE reads again and assigns one entry to each CDR3 protein, with no DNA. The table lists approximately 300,000 distinct CDR3 sequences. The germline gives CDR1 SGHTA, CDR2 FQGNSA. The CDR3 runs 15 residues. Sequenced input: blood. The chain carries TRBV7-2 and TRBJ1-1. The receptor was derived from a human donor with ulcerative colitis or Crohn's disease, or a healthy co-twin of an affected twin (not recorded which). This CDR3 reads CASSLVYTLNTEAFF.